Listed here are 8 T cell receptor beta chains from one sample, sequenced in a study of blood T cell repertoires in COVID-19. Assay used: immunoSEQ multiplex PCR; TCRdb lists only in-frame clones, some missing. The profile shows fewer than 300,000 clones, roughly 87% of them singletons. Sequencing input: peripheral blood. The receptors were sampled from a human donor in a cohort sampled during active COVID-19.

The rearrangement links TRBV30 to TRBJ1-2; unclear D gene. Germline V gene data show CDR1 as GTSNPN and CDR2 as SVGIG (reference sequence). There are 13 residues in the CDR3. The chain's CDR3 is CALRVGGSYGYTF. In nucleotides, the CDR3 is TGTGCACTAAGGGTAGGCGGGAGCTATGGCTACACCTTC.

The chain joins TRBV7-3 to TRBJ2-7, with a weak D call TRBD2 (5 bases). Trimming left V 1 base short and J 6 bases short, with 13 bases between. Germline CDR1 is SGHTA and CDR2 is FQGTGA. CDR3 length equals 14 residues. CDR3 loop: CASSLNGDRGEQYF. Here the CDR3 DNA reads TGTGCCAGCAGCTTAAACGGGGATAGAGGCGAGCAGTACTTC. Variable domain in full (rest from reference TRBV7-3 and TRBJ2-7): GAGVSQTPSNKVTEKGKYVELRCDPISGHTALYWYRQSLGQGPEFLIYFQGTGAADDSGLPNDRFFAVRPEGSVSTLKIQRTERGDSAVYLCASSLNGDRGEQYFGPGTRLTVT.

The CDR3 loop is CASSERGNEQFF. In DNA, the CDR3 is TGCGCCAGCAGCGAGCGAGGGAATGAGCAGTTCTTC. The V call is TRBV5-1, the J call TRBJ2-1; a possible D gene is TRBD2 (5 bases). Trimming shortened V by 4 bases and J by 7 bases, and 9 bases separated the two germline ends. Germline CDR1 and CDR2: SGHRS and YFSETQ. This CDR3 region has 12 residues.

The J gene is TRBJ2-3, the V gene TRBV10-1; D may correspond to TRBD1 or TRBD2 (6 bases each). The CDR3 consists of 14 residues. CDR1 and CDR2 from the germline V gene are WNHNN and SYGVQD (reference sequence). The V end lost 6 bases, the J end lost 2 bases, and 12 bases lay between the germline ends. The CDR3 DNA sequence: TGCGCCAGCAGAGAGGGGGGCCCCACAGATACGCAGTATTTT. This sequence encodes CASREGGPTDTQYF.

This sequence joins TRBV5-1 and TRBJ2-6; 9 bases are a match to TRBD2. Trimming took 5 bases from V and 2 from J; bases not matched to a gene: 2. The germline V gene encodes CDR1 SGHRS and CDR2 YFSETQ. This CDR3 contains 15 residues. CDR3 protein: CASRLAGTGANVLTF. The CDR3 bases are TGCGCCAGCAGACTAGCGGGTACTGGGGCCAACGTCCTGACTTTC.

The chain combines TRBV14 with TRBJ1-1; weak D call: TRBD1 (6 bases). Per germline, CDR1 SGHDN and CDR2 FVKESK. Trimming pared 4 bases from V and 7 bases from J, leaving 10 bases between. The CDR3 consists of 12 residues. CDR3 bases: TGTGCCAGCAGCCTACAGGGCATTGAAGCTTTCTTT. Protein: CASSLQGIEAFF.

The chain is built from TRBV2 and TRBJ1-5, with D unclear. This CDR3 has 13 amino acids. V lost 4 bases and J lost 0, with 4 bases in between. Germline CDR1 SNHLY, CDR2 FYNNEI. The CDR3 bases are TGTGCCAGCAGTGTATATAGCAATCAGCCCCAGCATTTT. As protein: CASSVYSNQPQHF. Together with reference TRBV2 and TRBJ1-5, the CDR3 gives the full variable domain: EPEVTQTPSHQVTQMGQEVILRCVPISNHLYFYWYRQILGQKVEFLVSFYNNEISEKSEIFDDQFSVERPDGSNFTLKIRSTKLEDSAMYFCASSVYSNQPQHFGDGTRLSIL.

This clone was detected only once. The genes are TRBV27 and TRBJ2-7; TRBD2 matches 7 bases. The junction had 8 bases not matched to a gene; V was cut back by 6 bases and J by 3 bases. Germline CDR1 MNHEY, CDR2 SMNVEV (reference sequence). This CDR3 contains 14 residues. CDR3 DNA sequence: TGTGCCAGCAGACCCACCGCGGGGGTCTACGAGCAGTACTTC. Translation: CASRPTAGVYEQYF.